The present T cell receptor (beta chain) was sequenced within a study of cytomegalovirus exposure and HLA in healthy donors. Study details: An early data release held 80 million or so unique TCRs from HLA-typed donors.

This clone was detected only a few times. The antigen remains unidentified. Use of 60 Vbeta and 13 Jbeta primers characterized the PCR. Assay used: immunoSEQ multiplex PCR; TCRdb lists only in-frame clones, some missing. The repertoire consists of around 120,000 clones, with over 60% occurring once and the leading ten covering more than 4.5%. General observations from the study: A later analysis linked around 15,000 TCR beta sequences to HLA alleles at 0.05 false discovery rate. Among the sequence variants, a highly shared cluster was likely an artifact of sequencing.

This CDR3 has 13 amino acids. Germline V gives CDR1 MNHNS, CDR2 SASEGT. V shed 5 bases and J shed 1 base, with 8 bases lying between them. Input material: PBMCs. The sequence derives from a female donor in good health and CMV-seropositive. The rearrangement joins TRBV6-1 to TRBJ1-2, with a weak D call TRBD1 (5 bases). CDR3 residues: CASSRQINYGYTF. The CDR3 nucleotides are TGTGCCAGCAGTAGACAGATTAACTATGGCTACACCTTC.